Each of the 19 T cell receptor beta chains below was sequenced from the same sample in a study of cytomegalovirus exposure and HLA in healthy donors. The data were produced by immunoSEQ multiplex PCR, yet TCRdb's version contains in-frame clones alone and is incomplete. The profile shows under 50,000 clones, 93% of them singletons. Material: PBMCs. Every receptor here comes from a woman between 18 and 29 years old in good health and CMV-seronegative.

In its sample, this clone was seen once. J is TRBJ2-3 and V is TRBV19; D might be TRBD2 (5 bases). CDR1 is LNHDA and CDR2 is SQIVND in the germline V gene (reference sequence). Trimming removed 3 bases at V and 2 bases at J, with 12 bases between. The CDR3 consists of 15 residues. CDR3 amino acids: CASSMEDGVTDTQYF. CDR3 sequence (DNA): TGTGCCAGTAGTATGGAGGACGGAGTCACAGATACGCAGTATTTT.

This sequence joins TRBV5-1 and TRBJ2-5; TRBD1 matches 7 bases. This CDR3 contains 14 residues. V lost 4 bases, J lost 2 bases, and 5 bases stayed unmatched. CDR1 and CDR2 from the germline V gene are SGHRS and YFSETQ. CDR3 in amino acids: CASSTGTAQETQYF. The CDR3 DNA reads TGCGCCAGCAGCACAGGGACAGCTCAAGAGACCCAGTACTTC.

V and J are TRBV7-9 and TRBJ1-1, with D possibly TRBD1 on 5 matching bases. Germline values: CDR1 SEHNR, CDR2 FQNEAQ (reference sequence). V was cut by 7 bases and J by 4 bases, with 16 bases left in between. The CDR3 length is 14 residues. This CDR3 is CASTSKGQGTEAFF. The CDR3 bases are TGTGCCAGCACCTCCAAGGGGCAAGGCACTGAAGCTTTCTTT.

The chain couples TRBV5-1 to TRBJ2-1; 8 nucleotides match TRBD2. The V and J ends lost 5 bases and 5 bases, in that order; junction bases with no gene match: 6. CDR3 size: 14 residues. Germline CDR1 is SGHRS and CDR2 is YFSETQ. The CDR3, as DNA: TGCGCCAGCAGAACGGGGGGGCCTGACAATGAGCAGTTCTTC. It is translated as CASRTGGPDNEQFF.

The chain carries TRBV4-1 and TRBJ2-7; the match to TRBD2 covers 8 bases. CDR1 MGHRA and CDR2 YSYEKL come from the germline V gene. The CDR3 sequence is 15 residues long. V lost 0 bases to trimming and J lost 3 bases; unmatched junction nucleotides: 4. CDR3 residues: CASSQEGLGVYEQYF. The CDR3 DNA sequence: TGCGCCAGCAGCCAAGAGGGACTAGGGGTCTACGAGCAGTACTTC.

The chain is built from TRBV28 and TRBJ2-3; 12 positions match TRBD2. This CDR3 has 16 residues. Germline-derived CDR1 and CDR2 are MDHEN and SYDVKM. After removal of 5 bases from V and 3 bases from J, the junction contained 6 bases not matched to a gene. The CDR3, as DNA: TGTGCCAGCAGTCCCAGACTAGCGGGAGTGACAGATACGCAGTATTTT. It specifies CASSPRLAGVTDTQYF.

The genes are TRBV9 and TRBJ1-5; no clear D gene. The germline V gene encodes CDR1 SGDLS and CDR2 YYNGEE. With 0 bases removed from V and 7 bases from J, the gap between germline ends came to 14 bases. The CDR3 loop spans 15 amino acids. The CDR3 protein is CASSVGPGEQQPQHF. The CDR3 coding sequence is TGTGCCAGCAGCGTAGGGCCCGGAGAACAACAGCCCCAGCATTTT.

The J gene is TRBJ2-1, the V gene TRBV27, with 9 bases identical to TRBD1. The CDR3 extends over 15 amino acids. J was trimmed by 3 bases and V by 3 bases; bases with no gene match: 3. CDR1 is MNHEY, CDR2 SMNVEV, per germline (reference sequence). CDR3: CASSFTGQGYNEQFF. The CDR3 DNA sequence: TGTGCCAGCAGTTTCACGGGACAGGGCTACAATGAGCAGTTCTTC.

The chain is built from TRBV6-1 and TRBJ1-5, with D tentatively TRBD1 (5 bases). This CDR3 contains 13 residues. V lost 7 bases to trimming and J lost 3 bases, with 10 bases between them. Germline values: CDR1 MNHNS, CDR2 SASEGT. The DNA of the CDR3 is TGTGCCAGCAATGGGGACTTCAATCAGCCCCAGCATTTT. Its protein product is CASNGDFNQPQHF.

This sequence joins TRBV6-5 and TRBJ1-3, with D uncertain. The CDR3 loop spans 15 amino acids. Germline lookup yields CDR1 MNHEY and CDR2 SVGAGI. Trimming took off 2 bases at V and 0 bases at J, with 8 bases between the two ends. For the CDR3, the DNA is TGTGCCAGCAGTTACGGCTCGATCTCTGGAAACACCATATATTTT. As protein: CASSYGSISGNTIYF.

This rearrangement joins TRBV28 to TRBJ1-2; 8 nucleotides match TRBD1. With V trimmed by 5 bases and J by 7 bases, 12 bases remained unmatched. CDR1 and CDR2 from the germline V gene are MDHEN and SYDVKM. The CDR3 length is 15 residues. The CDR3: CASSPPGQERTGYTF. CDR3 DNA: TGTGCCAGCAGTCCTCCGGGACAGGAACGTACTGGCTACACCTTC.

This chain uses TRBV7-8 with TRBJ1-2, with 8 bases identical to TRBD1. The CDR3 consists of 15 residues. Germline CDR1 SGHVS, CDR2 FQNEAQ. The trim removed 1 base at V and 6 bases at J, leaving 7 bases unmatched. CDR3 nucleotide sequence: TGTGCCAGCAGCTTAGTTTCCAGGGGGCTTGATGGCTACACCTTC. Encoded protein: CASSLVSRGLDGYTF.

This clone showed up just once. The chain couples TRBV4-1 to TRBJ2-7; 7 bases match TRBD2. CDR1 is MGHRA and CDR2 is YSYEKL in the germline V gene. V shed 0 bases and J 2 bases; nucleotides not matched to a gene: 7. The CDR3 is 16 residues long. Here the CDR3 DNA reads TGCGCCAGCAGCCAAGAGGGGGGGAAAAATGCCTACGAGCAGTACTTC. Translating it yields CASSQEGGKNAYEQYF.

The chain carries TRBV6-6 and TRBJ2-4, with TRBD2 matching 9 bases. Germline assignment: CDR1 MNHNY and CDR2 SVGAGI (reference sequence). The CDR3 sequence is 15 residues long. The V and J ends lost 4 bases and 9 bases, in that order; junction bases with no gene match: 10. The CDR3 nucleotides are TGTGCCAGCAGTTCCGCCGTAGCGGGAGCCGGCATTCAGTACTTC. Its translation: CASSSAVAGAGIQYF.

For the CDR3, the DNA is TGTGCCAGCGCTGGGACTAGCGGGAGGGCCTCTTTCACAGATACGCAGTATTTT. It yields the protein CASAGTSGRASFTDTQYF. V gene TRBV2 combines with J gene TRBJ2-3, with TRBD2 matching over 16 bases. The CDR3 sequence is 18 residues long. From germline, CDR1 is SNHLY and CDR2 FYNNEI. J gave up 2 bases and V 8 bases, and 10 bases lay outside the gene matches.

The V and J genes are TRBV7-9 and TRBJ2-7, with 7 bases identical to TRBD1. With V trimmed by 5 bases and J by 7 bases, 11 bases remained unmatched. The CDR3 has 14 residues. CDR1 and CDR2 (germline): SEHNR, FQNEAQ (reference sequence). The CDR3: CASSDPGTAWEQYF. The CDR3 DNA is TGTGCCAGCAGCGATCCCGGGACAGCGTGGGAGCAGTACTTC.

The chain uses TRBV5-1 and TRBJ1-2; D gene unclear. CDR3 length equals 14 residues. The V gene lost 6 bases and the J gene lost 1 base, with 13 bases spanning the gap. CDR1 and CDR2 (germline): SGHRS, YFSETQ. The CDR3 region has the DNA TGCGCCAGCACCCGGGAGGACGGTAACTATGGCTACACCTTC. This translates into CASTREDGNYGYTF.

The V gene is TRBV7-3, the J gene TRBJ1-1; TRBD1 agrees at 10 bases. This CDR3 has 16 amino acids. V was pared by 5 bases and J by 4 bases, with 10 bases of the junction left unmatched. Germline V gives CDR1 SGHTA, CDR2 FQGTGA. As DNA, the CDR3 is TGTGCCAGCAGCCCTGACAGGGGGCGAGGGGGCACTGAAGCTTTCTTT. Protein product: CASSPDRGRGGTEAFF.

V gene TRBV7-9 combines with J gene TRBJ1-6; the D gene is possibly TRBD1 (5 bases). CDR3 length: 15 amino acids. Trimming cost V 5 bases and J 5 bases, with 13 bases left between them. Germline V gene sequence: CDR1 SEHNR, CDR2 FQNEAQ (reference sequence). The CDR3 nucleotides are TGTGCCAGCAGCCCGGGACTTCCGAATAATTCACCCCTCCACTTT. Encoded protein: CASSPGLPNNSPLHF.